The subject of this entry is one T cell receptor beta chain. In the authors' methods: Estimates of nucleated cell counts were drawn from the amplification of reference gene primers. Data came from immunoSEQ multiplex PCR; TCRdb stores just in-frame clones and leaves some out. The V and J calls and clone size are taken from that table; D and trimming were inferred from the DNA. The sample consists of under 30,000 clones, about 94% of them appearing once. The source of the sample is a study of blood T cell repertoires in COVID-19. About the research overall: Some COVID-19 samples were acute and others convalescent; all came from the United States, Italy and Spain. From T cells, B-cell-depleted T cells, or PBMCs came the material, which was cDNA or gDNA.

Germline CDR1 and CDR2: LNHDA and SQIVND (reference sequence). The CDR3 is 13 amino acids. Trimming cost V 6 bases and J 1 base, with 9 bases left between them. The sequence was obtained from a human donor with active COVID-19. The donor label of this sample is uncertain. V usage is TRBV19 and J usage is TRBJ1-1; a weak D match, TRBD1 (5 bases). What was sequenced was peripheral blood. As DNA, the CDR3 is TGTGCCAGTAGCCATCAGGGGAACACTGAAGCTTTCTTT. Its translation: CASSHQGNTEAFF.